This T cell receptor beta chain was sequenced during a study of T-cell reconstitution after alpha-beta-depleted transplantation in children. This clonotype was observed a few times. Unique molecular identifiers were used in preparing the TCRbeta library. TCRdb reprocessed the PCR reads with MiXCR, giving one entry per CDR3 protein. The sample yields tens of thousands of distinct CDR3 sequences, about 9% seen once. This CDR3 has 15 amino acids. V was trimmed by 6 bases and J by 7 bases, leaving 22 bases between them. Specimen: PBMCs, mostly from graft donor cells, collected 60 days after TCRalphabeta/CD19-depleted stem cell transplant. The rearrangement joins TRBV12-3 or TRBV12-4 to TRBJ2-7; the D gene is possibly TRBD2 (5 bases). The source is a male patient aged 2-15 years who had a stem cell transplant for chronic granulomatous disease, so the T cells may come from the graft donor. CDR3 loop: CASSRGGPRGVEQYF. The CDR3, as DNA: TGTGCCAGCAGCAGAGGCGGCCCCCGGGGTGTGGAGCAGTACTTC.